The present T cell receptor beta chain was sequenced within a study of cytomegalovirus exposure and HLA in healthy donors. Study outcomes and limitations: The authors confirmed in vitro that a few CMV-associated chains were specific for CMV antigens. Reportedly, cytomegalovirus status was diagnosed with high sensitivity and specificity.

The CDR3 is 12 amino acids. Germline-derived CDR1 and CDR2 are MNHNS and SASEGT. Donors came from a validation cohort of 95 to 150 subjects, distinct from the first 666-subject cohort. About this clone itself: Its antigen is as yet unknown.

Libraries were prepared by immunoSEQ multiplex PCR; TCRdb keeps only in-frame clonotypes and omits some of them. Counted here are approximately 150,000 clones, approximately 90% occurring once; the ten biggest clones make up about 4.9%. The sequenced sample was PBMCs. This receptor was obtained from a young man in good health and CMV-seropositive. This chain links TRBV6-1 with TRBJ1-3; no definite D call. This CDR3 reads CVTMSSGNTIYF. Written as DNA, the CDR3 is TGTGTCACGATGAGCTCTGGAAACACCATATATTTT.